This paragraph reports one TCR beta chain. Its antigen is not identified. Since a much larger clone is just one base distant, this may be a read error. These data originate in a study of T cells in Graves' hyperthyroidism and ophthalmopathy. Study summary: Peripheral blood was drawn at first diagnosis, prior to all treatment. General observations from the study: A 13 V-J signature model discriminated ophthalmopathy versus stable hyperthyroidism.

Lactation, pregnancy, other autoimmune disease or uncontrolled infection led to exclusion of patients. Out of 10 ml of fresh peripheral blood came the PBMCs. There were TCR beta CDR3 regions amplified from RNA transcripts. A first-round RT-PCR of the TCR CDR3 used the HTBI primer set. A single record per CDR3 protein comes from TCRdb applying MiXCR to the multiplex PCR reads. The repertoire consists of 410,000 or so distinct CDR3 sequences, with roughly 15% occurring once and the leading ten covering under 15%. The receptor's source is a man between 18 and 35 years old with Graves' ophthalmopathy. Material: blood.

For the CDR3, the DNA is TGCGCCAGCAGCTCCCCGGAAAAAGGAAAATATGGCCACACCTTC. Its protein is CASSSPEKGKYGHTF. This chain links TRBV5-1 with TRBJ1-2; D not certain. In germline, CDR1 is SGHRS, CDR2 YFSETQ. This CDR3 region has 15 residues.